The 21 T cell receptor beta chains presented below share a single source sample, sequenced in a study of T cells after yellow fever vaccination. TCRdb reprocessed the 5' RACE reads with MiXCR, giving one entry per CDR3 protein. The sample holds around 300,000 distinct CDR3 sequences; over 3.5% are singletons and the top ten take 15% to 20%. The material sequenced was PBMCs, taken 15 days after the yellow fever booster vaccination. All receptors come from a young man who received the YFV17D yellow fever vaccine.

This clonotype was observed at least ten times. The V and J genes are TRBV24-1 and TRBJ2-4; 7 bases map to TRBD2. CDR3 size: 14 residues. The germline V gene has CDR1 KGHDR and CDR2 SFDVKD. The V and J ends lost 4 bases and 6 bases, in that order; junction bases with no gene match: 5. The CDR3 region has the DNA TGTGCCACCAGTGAAAGCGGGACTTCAAACATTCAGTACTTC. This sequence encodes CATSESGTSNIQYF.

This clonotype was recorded many times. This chain uses TRBV3-1 with TRBJ2-2; D is ambiguous. The CDR3 sequence is 14 residues long. Germline V gene lookup returns CDR1 LGHDT and CDR2 YNNKEL (reference sequence). Trimming stripped 4 bases from V and 1 base from J, with 7 bases between. Here the CDR3 DNA reads TGTGCCAGCAGCCGGTTCGGGAACACCGGGGAGCTGTTTTTT. Its translation is CASSRFGNTGELFF.

The V and J genes are TRBV3-1 and TRBJ1-1; 7 bases match TRBD1. The CDR3 has 14 amino acids. Germline V CDR1 and CDR2: LGHDT, YNNKEL (reference sequence). J gave up 6 bases and V 6 bases, and 10 bases lay outside the gene matches. In DNA form, the CDR3 reads TGTGCCAGCAGTCTAACAGGGGACGGGGCTGAAGCTTTCTTT. Its protein is CASSLTGDGAEAFF. Full variable domain (remainder filled in from reference TRBV3-1 and TRBJ1-1): DTAVSQTPKYLVTQMGNDKSIKCEQNLGHDTMYWYKQDSKKFLKIMFSYNNKELIINETVPNRFSPKSPDKAHLNLHINSLELGDSAVYFCASSLTGDGAEAFFGQGTRLTVV.

V usage is TRBV7-2 and J usage is TRBJ1-2; TRBD1 aligns across 9 bases. Germline CDR1 and CDR2: SGHTA and FQGNSA. This CDR3 spans 17 amino acids. Unmatched junction bases numbered 12, after V lost 2 bases and J lost 5 bases. Written as DNA, the CDR3 is TGTGCCAGCAGCTTATTTAGAGGACAGGGGCTTTGGTATGGCTACACCTTC. Translation: CASSLFRGQGLWYGYTF.

This clonotype was observed at least ten times. The chain joins TRBV11-2 to TRBJ1-2; D gene unclear. The CDR3 spans 14 residues. Trimming shortened V by 8 bases and J by 0 bases, and 13 bases separated the two germline ends. Looked up from germline, CDR1 is SGHAT and CDR2 is FQNNGV. The CDR3 loop is CASGSDYANYGYTF. The CDR3, as DNA: TGTGCCAGCGGATCAGACTACGCTAACTATGGCTACACCTTC.

The sample holds many counts of this clonotype. The CDR3 sequence is CASSAGQVFEKLFF. CDR3 coding DNA: TGTGCCAGCAGCGCGGGACAGGTCTTTGAAAAACTGTTTTTT. The chain has TRBV5-6 and TRBJ1-4; 8 bases align to TRBD1. This CDR3 region has 14 residues. V shed 4 bases, J shed 7 bases, and the junction held 6 bases outside the gene matches. CDR1 and CDR2 (germline): SGHDT, YYEEEE. Full variable domain (remainder filled in from reference TRBV5-6 and TRBJ1-4): DAGVTQSPTHLIKTRGQQVTLRCSPKSGHDTVSWYQQALGQGPQFIFQYYEEEERQRGNFPDRFSGHQFPNYSSELNVNALLLGDSALYLCASSAGQVFEKLFFGSGTQLSVL.

In its sample, this clonotype was seen many times. The genes are TRBV5-1 and TRBJ2-5; D unclear. V lost 0 bases and J lost 1, with 7 bases in between. CDR3 length: 14 amino acids. CDR1 and CDR2 (germline): SGHRS, YFSETQ. CDR3 loop: CASSLAAGQETQYF. DNA for the CDR3: TGCGCCAGCAGCTTGGCGGCAGGCCAAGAGACCCAGTACTTC.

This clonotype was observed a few times. The V gene is TRBV30, the J gene TRBJ2-5; D may be TRBD2 (6 bases). V lost 0 bases and J lost 5, with 19 bases in between. Germline V gene lookup returns CDR1 GTSNPN and CDR2 SVGIG (reference sequence). CDR3 length: 16 amino acids. CDR3 sequence (DNA): TGTGCCTGGAGTGTACTTGGGTCTAGGAGGGGTGAGACCCAGTACTTC. This sequence encodes CAWSVLGSRRGETQYF.

This clonotype was detected a few times. The V and J genes are TRBV10-1 and TRBJ2-1; TRBD2 agrees at 16 bases. The CDR3 extends over 15 amino acids. V shed 5 bases, J shed 13 bases, and the junction held 8 bases outside the gene matches. The germline V gene encodes CDR1 WNHNN and CDR2 SYGVQD (reference sequence). The CDR3 loop is CASSQPGLAGGTQFF. The CDR3 bases are TGCGCCAGCAGTCAACCGGGACTAGCGGGGGGGACCCAGTTCTTC.

This clonotype was found many times. The genes are TRBV20-1 and TRBJ1-1; the D gene is possibly TRBD1 (6 bases). V was cut by 4 bases and J by 1 base, with 13 bases left in between. The CDR3 has 14 residues. CDR1 and CDR2 (germline): DFQATT, SNEGSKA (reference sequence). This chain's CDR3 is CSAIRQDTNTEAFF. The CDR3, as DNA: TGCAGTGCTATCAGACAGGACACGAACACTGAAGCTTTCTTT.

This clonotype was counted ten times or more. The chain is built from TRBV12-3 or TRBV12-4 and TRBJ1-2; D remains ambiguous. CDR3 size: 12 residues. With 7 bases removed from V and 6 bases from J, the gap between germline ends came to 12 bases. The CDR3 loop reads CASIEGGNGYTF. The CDR3 DNA reads TGTGCCAGCATCGAAGGAGGGAATGGCTACACCTTC.

This clonotype has more than one count but fewer than ten. This chain joins TRBV4-3 and TRBJ2-5; D remains unclear. The CDR3 loop spans 14 amino acids. Trimming took off 1 base at V and 4 bases at J, with 10 bases between the two ends. Per germline, CDR1 LGHNA and CDR2 YSLEER. The CDR3 spells CASSQGPVRETQYF. CDR3 in DNA: TGCGCCAGCAGCCAAGGCCCCGTCCGAGAGACCCAGTACTTC.

The chain employs TRBV18 and TRBJ2-5; the D gene could be TRBD1 or TRBD2 (5 bases each). CDR3 size: 19 residues. Trimming took 4 bases from V and 2 from J, leaving 26 bases between them. Germline CDR1 is KGHSH and CDR2 is LQKENI. CDR3 DNA sequence: TGTGCCAGCTCACGAGGGGCCCAAATCTATACTCCTCTACAAGAGACCCAGTACTTC. This codes for CASSRGAQIYTPLQETQYF.

The chain joins TRBV12-3 or TRBV12-4 to TRBJ2-7; D gene ambiguous. The CDR3 runs 14 residues. The V and J ends lost 5 bases and 0 bases respectively, with 11 bases between them. The CDR3, as DNA: TGTGCCAGCAGTCTTGGGCCTACCTCCTACGAGCAGTACTTC. This codes for CASSLGPTSYEQYF.

This clonotype was counted at least ten times. This rearrangement joins TRBV12-3 or TRBV12-4 to TRBJ2-2; weak D call: TRBD1 (6 bases). The V end lost 3 bases, the J end lost 3 bases, and 17 bases lay between the germline ends. This CDR3 has 17 amino acids. CDR3 loop: CASSFPGTTPDTGELFF. The CDR3 nucleotides are TGTGCCAGCAGTTTCCCCGGGACAACTCCTGACACCGGGGAGCTGTTTTTT.

This chain joins TRBV5-6 and TRBJ1-2; tentatively, D is TRBD1 (6 bases). Germline loops: CDR1 SGHDT, CDR2 YYEEEE. V lost 4 bases and J 7 bases, leaving 14 bases between the germline ends. CDR3 size: 13 residues. The CDR3 DNA reads as TGTGCCAGCAGCCAAGGGGGGAGGTCTGGCTACACCTTC. Protein sequence: CASSQGGRSGYTF.

The table lists this clonotype with a few counts. This chain connects TRBV6-5 to TRBJ1-1, with D possibly TRBD1 on 5 matching bases. The length of the CDR3 is 15 residues. CDR1 is MNHEY and CDR2 is SVGAGI in the germline V gene. V lost 6 bases and J lost 5, with 19 bases in between. CDR3 bases: TGTGCCAGCAGCCCCTCGGAGACAGCAGGGACTGAAGCTTTCTTT. It specifies CASSPSETAGTEAFF.

Only a few counts were recorded for this clonotype. V usage is TRBV15 and J usage is TRBJ2-1, with TRBD1 as a possible D gene (5 bases). The germline V gene has CDR1 LNHNV and CDR2 YYDKDF (reference sequence). The CDR3 spans 13 residues. V was shortened by 0 bases and J by 10 bases, with 10 bases between the two germline ends. This CDR3 reads CATSRDWAGEQFF. The CDR3 nucleotides are TGTGCCACCAGCAGAGATTGGGCAGGGGAGCAGTTCTTC. Combining the CDR3 with reference TRBV15 and TRBJ2-1 gives the whole variable domain DAMVIQNPRYQVTQFGKPVTLSCSQTLNHNVMYWYQQKSSQAPKLLFHYYDKDFNNEADTPDNFQSRRPNTSFCFLDIRSPGLGDTAMYLCATSRDWAGEQFFGPGTRLTVL.

This clonotype was observed many times. This sequence joins TRBV2 and TRBJ1-5; D uncertain. V gave up 9 bases and J gave up 1 base, with 13 bases separating them. The CDR3 loop spans 14 amino acids. Germline V gives CDR1 SNHLY, CDR2 FYNNEI. The CDR3 loop reads CASMREYSNQPQHF. The DNA for the CDR3 is TGTGCCAGTATGCGGGAGTACAGCAATCAGCCCCAGCATTTT.

The chain recombines TRBV18 with TRBJ2-5; 7 bases fit TRBD2. The CDR3 is 13 residues long. The germline gives CDR1 KGHSH, CDR2 LQKENI. J lost 6 bases, V lost 3 bases, and 4 bases had no gene match. CDR3 sequence: CASSPGDYKTQYF. The CDR3 bases are TGTGCCAGCTCACCGGGGGACTATAAGACCCAGTACTTC.

This sequence joins TRBV7-2 and TRBJ2-3, with D unclear. Germline V gene data show CDR1 as SGHTA and CDR2 as FQGNSA. V lost 5 bases to trimming and J lost 4 bases, with 7 bases between them. The CDR3 is 12 residues long. The CDR3 bases are TGTGCCAGCAGCAGGCAGTCAGATACGCAGTATTTT. As protein: CASSRQSDTQYF. Based on the CDR3 plus reference TRBV7-2 and TRBJ2-3, the full variable domain is GAGVSQSPSNKVTEKGKDVELRCDPISGHTALYWYRQSLGQGLEFLIYFQGNSAPDKSGLPSDRFSAERTGGSVSTLTIQRTQQEDSAVYLCASSRQSDTQYFGPGTRLTVL.